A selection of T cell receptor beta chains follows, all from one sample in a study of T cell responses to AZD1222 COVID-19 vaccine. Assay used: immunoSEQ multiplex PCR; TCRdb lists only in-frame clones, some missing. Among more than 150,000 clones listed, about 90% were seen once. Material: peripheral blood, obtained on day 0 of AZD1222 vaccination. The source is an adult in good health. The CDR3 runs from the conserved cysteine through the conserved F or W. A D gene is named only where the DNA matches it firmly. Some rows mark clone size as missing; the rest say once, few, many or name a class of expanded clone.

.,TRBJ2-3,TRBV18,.,TGTGCCAGCTCACCAAACGGACTCCCGGCAATAGATACGCAGTATTTT,CASSPNGLPAIDTQYF
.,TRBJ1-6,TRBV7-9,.,TGTGCCAGCAACTTGGGCAGTTCCCCAAATTCACCCCTCCACTTT,CASNLGSSPNSPLHF
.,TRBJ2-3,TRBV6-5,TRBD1,TGTGCCAGCAGTTACTCAGGGACAGGGAGCACAGATACGCAGTATTTT,CASSYSGTGSTDTQYF
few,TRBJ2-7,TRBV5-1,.,TGCGCCAGCAGCCTCCAGATAGATGCCTACGAGCAGTACTTC,CASSLQIDAYEQYF
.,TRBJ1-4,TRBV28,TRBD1,TGTGCCAGCAGTTTTCCGGTACAGGGGGCTTATGAAAAACTGTTTTTT,CASSFPVQGAYEKLFF
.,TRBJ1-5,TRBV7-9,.,TGTGCCAGCAGCGCGGGGAGCGGGCAGCCCCAGCATTTT,CASSAGSGQPQHF
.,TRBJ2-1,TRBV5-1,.,TGCGCCAGCGGGGAGGACAACCGAATAGTGAAAGATGAGCAGTTCTTC,CASGEDNRIVKDEQFF
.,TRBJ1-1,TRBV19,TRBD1,TGTGCCAGTAGTTTACAGGGGTGGACTGAAGCTTTCTTT,CASSLQGWTEAFF
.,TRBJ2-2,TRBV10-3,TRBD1,TGTGCCATCAGCCGGACAGGCGCGAACACCGGGGAGCTGTTTTTT,CAISRTGANTGELFF
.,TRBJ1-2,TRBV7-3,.,TGTGCCAGCAGCCTACGGACAGTATACTTC,CASSLRTVYF
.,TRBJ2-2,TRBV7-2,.,TGTGCCAGCAGCACCTACCAGGGGACCGGGGAGCTGTTTTTT,CASSTYQGTGELFF
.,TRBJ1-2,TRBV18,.,TGTGCCAGCTCACCCAACGACGGCAACTATGGCTACACCTTC,CASSPNDGNYGYTF
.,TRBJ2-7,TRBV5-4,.,TGTGCCAGCAGCTCAAGGGACCGGACCTACGAGCAGTACTTC,CASSSRDRTYEQYF
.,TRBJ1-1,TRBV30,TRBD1,TGTGCCATACAAACAGGGGCGAACACTGAAGCTTTCTTT,CAIQTGANTEAFF
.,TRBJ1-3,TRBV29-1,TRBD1,TGCAGCGTTTTTGACAGGGGACTGGAAGGAAACACCATATATTTT,CSVFDRGLEGNTIYF